The clone carrying this TCR beta chain was picked up one time. Antigen: not known. This entry comes from a study of TIL therapy for anti-PD-1-resistant metastatic lung cancer. Study as a whole: Progressing patients received lymphodepletion, expanded TIL infusion and IL-2. A few tumors were EGFR-mutant and two were ALK-rearranged.

Study-level results: TIL clonotype persistence in blood showed no apparent association with response.

The libraries were made with immunoSEQ v3. Each library reached 1.5 million to 2.5 million read pairs, or roughly 5-6.5 million at deep level. Method: immunoSEQ multiplex PCR; TCRdb's copy keeps in-frame clones and lacks some. This table has roughly 11,000 clones, roughly 80% appearing once. As to time point: pre-treatment sample, taken before nivolumab and TIL therapy. The sequence was obtained from a person aged 25 to 85 with non-small cell lung cancer. The material was blood, obtained at baseline.

In DNA form, the CDR3 reads TGTGCCAGCAGGGGAGGGGCGGATATGGATGAGCAGTTCTTC. Protein: CASRGGADMDEQFF. The V call is TRBV6-4, the J call TRBJ2-1, with 7 positions matching TRBD2. Germline V gives CDR1 MRHNA, CDR2 SNTAGT. The CDR3 covers 14 residues. The ends lost 6 bases at V and 8 bases at J; junction bases unmatched: 10.